The 10 T cell receptor beta chains given below trace back to one sample, sequenced in a study of cytomegalovirus exposure and HLA in healthy donors. The PCR used 60 Vbeta and 13 Jbeta primers. The repertoire was sequenced with immunoSEQ multiplex PCR; TCRdb's copy has only in-frame clones and lacks some. The data show about 130,000 clones, 75% to 85% seen once. The source material was PBMCs. These receptors all come from a woman under 30 in good health and CMV-seropositive.

This clone was found once. The chain employs TRBV7-7 and TRBJ2-3; 12 bases are shared with TRBD2. The CDR3 is made up of 15 amino acids. V gave up 1 base and J gave up 6 bases; unmatched junction bases: 2. Germline-derived CDR1 and CDR2 are SSHAT and FNYEAQ (reference sequence). This CDR3 is CASSLGLAGADTQYF. CDR3 coding DNA: TGTGCCAGCAGCTTAGGACTAGCGGGGGCGGATACGCAGTATTTT.

The chain couples TRBV19 to TRBJ1-2; the D gene is possibly TRBD1 (6 bases). This CDR3 spans 14 amino acids. Germline V gene sequence: CDR1 LNHDA, CDR2 SQIVND (reference sequence). Deletions cut 3 bases from V and 1 base from J, with 9 bases between. The CDR3 reads CASSMDRFNYGYTF. CDR3 bases: TGTGCCAGTAGTATGGACAGATTTAACTATGGCTACACCTTC.

This clone was seen more than once but under ten times. This chain connects TRBV6-1 to TRBJ1-2; 9 nucleotides align to TRBD1. CDR3 length: 18 amino acids. V lost 3 bases, J lost 0 bases, and 11 bases stayed unmatched. Germline-derived CDR1 and CDR2 are MNHNS and SASEGT. CDR3 sequence (DNA): TGTGCCAGCAGTGACTTACCAATTGGACAGGGGACTAACTATGGCTACACCTTC. The encoded protein is CASSDLPIGQGTNYGYTF.

V usage is TRBV7-6 and J usage is TRBJ2-7; no definite D call. Trimming took 6 bases from V and 4 from J, leaving 13 bases between them. The CDR3 length is 13 residues. Germline CDR1 is SGHVS and CDR2 is FNYEAQ. In nucleotides, the CDR3 is TGTGCCAGCAGTCCCGCCGGGTATTACGAGCAGTACTTC. Protein product: CASSPAGYYEQYF.

The rearrangement uses TRBV2 and TRBJ2-7; D might be TRBD1 (6 bases). The CDR3 runs 10 residues. CDR1 is SNHLY, CDR2 FYNNEI, per germline. The V and J ends lost 10 bases and 6 bases respectively, with 10 bases between them. The CDR3 region has the DNA TGTGCCATACAGGGTGGCGAGCAGTACTTC. Protein: CAIQGGEQYF.

The chain has TRBV29-1 and TRBJ2-1; tentative D call: TRBD2 (6 bases). Germline CDR1 and CDR2: SQVTM and ANQGSEA. V was pared by 3 bases and J by 5 bases, with 14 bases between. CDR3 size: 14 residues. CDR3 loop: CSVDPGEGHNEQFF. CDR3 in DNA: TGCAGCGTTGATCCGGGAGAGGGACACAATGAGCAGTTCTTC.

This clone occurred once. The V call is TRBV5-1, the J call TRBJ2-3, with 8 bases lining up with TRBD1. The germline V gene has CDR1 SGHRS and CDR2 YFSETQ. The length of the CDR3 is 16 residues. The ends lost 2 bases at V and 6 bases at J; junction bases unmatched: 11. The CDR3: CASSLTPGGSWDTQYF. The CDR3 region has the DNA TGCGCCAGCAGCTTAACTCCAGGGGGCAGTTGGGATACGCAGTATTTT.

CDR3 loop: CASSSDGSNYEQYF. The CDR3 coding sequence is TGTGCCAGCAGCTCTGACGGGAGCAACTACGAGCAGTACTTC. The rearrangement uses TRBV7-6 and TRBJ2-7; D is perhaps TRBD2 (6 bases). The CDR3 sequence is 14 residues long. V was shortened by 4 bases and J by 3 bases, with 13 bases between the two germline ends. Looked up from germline, CDR1 is SGHVS and CDR2 is FNYEAQ.

The table lists this clone with a few counts. The rearrangement joins TRBV7-9 to TRBJ1-3; 10 bases fit TRBD1. The CDR3 is made up of 15 amino acids. Per the germline V gene, CDR1 is SEHNR and CDR2 is FQNEAQ (reference sequence). The ends lost 5 bases at V and 4 bases at J; junction bases unmatched: 5. The CDR3 sequence is CASSRDRGLGNTIYF. CDR3 nucleotide sequence: TGTGCCAGCAGCCGTGACAGGGGGCTCGGAAACACCATATATTTT.

The rearrangement links TRBV7-9 to TRBJ1-4, with D unclear. The CDR3 spans 11 residues. V gave up 2 bases and J gave up 13 bases, with 8 bases separating them. Germline CDR1 reads SEHNR; CDR2 reads FQNEAQ (reference sequence). As DNA, the CDR3 is TGTGCCAGCAGCTTAATGGAGAGACTGTTTTTT. It translates to CASSLMERLFF. The full variable domain, its missing parts supplied by reference TRBV7-9 and TRBJ1-4, is DTGVSQNPRHKITKRGQNVTFRCDPISEHNRLYWYRQTLGQGPEFLTYFQNEAQLEKSRLLSDRFSAERPKGSFSTLEIQRTEQGDSAMYLCASSLMERLFFGSGTQLSVL.